These T cell receptor beta chains were read from a single sample in a study of Graves' ophthalmopathy and Graves' hyperthyroidism. TCRdb re-called the multiplex PCR reads with MiXCR, one entry per CDR3 protein. Of 500,000 to 600,000 distinct CDR3 sequences listed, 35% to 40% are singletons. The sample was peripheral blood or thyroid tissue (not recorded which). The receptor set was obtained from an adult man with Graves' hyperthyroidism. CDR3s include the opening cysteine and the closing phenylalanine or tryptophan. A D gene is named only where the DNA matches it firmly. For some rows the clone size is stated as once, few or many, or as a class when expanded; others skip it.

cdr3_length | j_call | v_call | d_call | clone_size | cdr3_aa | cdr3_nt
17 | TRBJ1-6 | TRBV7-9 | . | many | CASSLVLGFSYNSPLHF | TGTGCCAGCAGCTTAGTTCTGGGGTTCTCCTATAATTCACCCCTCCACTTT
15 | TRBJ1-2 | TRBV25-1 | . | . | CASSPIAGTPYGYTF | TGTGCCAGCAGCCCCATAGCCGGGACCCCCTATGGCTACACCTTC
13 | TRBJ1-5 | TRBV6-1 | . | many | CASSGASNQPQHF | TGTGCCAGCAGTGGAGCAAGCAATCAGCCCCAGCATTTT
17 | TRBJ2-2 | TRBV11-3 | TRBD2 | few | CASSLYVLAGNTGELFF | TGTGCCAGCAGCTTATATGTTCTAGCGGGAAACACCGGGGAGCTGTTTTTT
13 | TRBJ1-4 | TRBV12-3/TRBV12-4 | . | many | CASVGALGEKLFF | TGTGCCAGCGTTGGCGCCCTTGGGGAAAAACTGTTTTTT
15 | TRBJ1-1 | TRBV29-1 | . | many | CSVGLEPDWDTEAFF | TGCAGCGTTGGTCTGGAGCCCGACTGGGACACTGAAGCTTTCTTT
14 | TRBJ2-3 | TRBV5-1 | . | . | CASSLGHNTDTQYF | TGCGCCAGCAGCTTGGGACATAACACAGATACGCAGTATTTT
15 | TRBJ1-5 | TRBV7-9 | . | once | CASRRGSGAYQPQHF | TGTGCCAGCAGACGTGGGTCAGGGGCGTATCAGCCCCAGCATTTT
16 | TRBJ2-7 | TRBV7-8 | TRBD1 | many | CASSFQGALDSYEQYF | TGTGCCAGCAGCTTTCAGGGGGCCCTGGATTCCTACGAGCAGTACTTC
14 | TRBJ1-6 | TRBV6-5 | . | many | CASATPDEVSPLHF | TGTGCCAGCGCAACCCCCGATGAGGTTTCACCCCTCCACTTT
17 | TRBJ2-5 | TRBV7-9 | . | . | CASSFVTGATVAETQYF | TGTGCCAGCAGCTTTGTTACAGGCGCTACGGTCGCGGAGACCCAGTACTTC
15 | TRBJ1-3 | TRBV9 | . | many | CASSKYSVSGNTIYF | TGTGCCAGCAGCAAGTACAGCGTATCTGGAAACACCATATATTTT
16 | TRBJ1-2 | TRBV7-2 | . | many | CASSLLFEGGNYGYTF | TGTGCCAGCAGCCTCCTTTTCGAAGGGGGTAACTATGGCTACACCTTC
16 | TRBJ1-4 | TRBV4-1 | . | many | CASSQAQSATNEKLFF | TGCGCCAGCAGCCAAGCTCAGTCTGCAACTAATGAAAAACTGTTTTTT
12 | TRBJ1-2 | TRBV12-3/TRBV12-4 | . | many | CASSSRVQGYTF | TGTGCCAGCAGTTCCAGGGTACAGGGCTACACCTTC